Presented here are 17 T cell receptor beta chains from one specimen sequenced in a study of blood T cell repertoires in COVID-19. Method: immunoSEQ multiplex PCR; TCRdb's copy keeps in-frame clones and lacks some. The sample has around 87,000 clones, approximately 77% seen once. The sample comprised peripheral blood. The receptors shown here come from a woman older than 75 with acute or convalescent COVID-19.

There are a few counts of this clone. The rearrangement links TRBV29-1 to TRBJ1-5; weak D call: TRBD1 (5 bases). The CDR3 runs to 14 residues. Germline V lookup: CDR1 SQVTM, CDR2 ANQGSEA. Trimming left V 4 bases short and J 1 base short, with 11 bases between. This chain's CDR3 is CSVVVQGSNQPQHF. The CDR3 coding sequence is TGCAGCGTTGTAGTCCAGGGAAGCAATCAGCCCCAGCATTTT.

This rearrangement joins TRBV3-1 (or the pseudogene TRBV3-2) to TRBJ2-6, with TRBD1 identical over 7 bases. The V and J ends lost 1 base and 0 bases, in that order; junction bases with no gene match: 3. The germline CDR1 and CDR2 sequences are LGHDT and YNNKEL (reference sequence). This CDR3 contains 17 residues. The DNA of the CDR3 is TGTGCCAGCAGCCAAGGTCGACAGGGCTCTGGGGCCAACGTCCTGACTTTC. Amino acid sequence: CASSQGRQGSGANVLTF.

V is TRBV28 and J is TRBJ2-7; 7 positions match TRBD1. V shed 2 bases and J 3 bases; nucleotides not matched to a gene: 7. Germline lookup yields CDR1 MDHEN and CDR2 SYDVKM. The CDR3 is made up of 15 amino acids. CDR3 region: CASSLRNPGGYEQYF. CDR3 DNA sequence: TGTGCCAGCAGTTTAAGGAACCCAGGGGGCTACGAGCAGTACTTC.

This clone was counted once. The V and J genes are TRBV6-6 and TRBJ1-3; maybe TRBD1 (5 bases). Germline values: CDR1 MNHNY, CDR2 SVGAGI (reference sequence). This CDR3 spans 14 amino acids. V lost 2 bases, J lost 8 bases, and 13 bases lay in between. In DNA, the CDR3 is TGTGCCAGCAGTTACCAAACCATAGGGGACACCATATATTTT. Amino acids: CASSYQTIGDTIYF.

In its sample, this clone was seen once. The chain links TRBV28 to TRBJ1-5; D is undetermined. V was clipped by 7 bases and J by 7 bases, with 17 bases between them. This CDR3 is 14 amino acids long. CDR1 is MDHEN and CDR2 is SYDVKM in the germline V gene. The CDR3, as DNA: TGTGCCAGCACCACTTCGGTTAAACGGCAGCCCCAGCATTTT. Its protein is CASTTSVKRQPQHF.

The chain recombines TRBV2 with TRBJ2-5, with 7 bases that match TRBD1. The CDR3 length is 11 residues. Looked up from germline, CDR1 is SNHLY and CDR2 is FYNNEI. V gave up 6 bases and J gave up 9 bases; unmatched junction bases: 4. CDR3 sequence: CASRQQGPQYF. The CDR3 region has the DNA TGTGCCAGCAGGCAACAGGGGCCCCAGTACTTC.

The V gene is TRBV18, the J gene TRBJ1-3; 7 positions agree with TRBD1. V was pared by 6 bases and J by 0 bases, with 11 bases of the junction left unmatched. CDR3 length: 17 residues. Germline loops: CDR1 KGHSH, CDR2 LQKENI. CDR3 coding DNA: TGTGCCAGCTCCCCGCAGGGGGACACCATCTCTGGAAACACCATATATTTT. Its protein product is CASSPQGDTISGNTIYF. The variable domain in full, with the rest retrieved from reference TRBV18 and TRBJ1-3, is NAGVMQNPRHLVRRRGQEARLRCSPMKGHSHVYWYRQLPEEGLKFMVYLQKENIIDESGMPKERFSAEFPKEGPSILRIQQVVRGDSAAYFCASSPQGDTISGNTIYFGEGSWLTVV.

This chain links TRBV5-4 with TRBJ1-2; 7 bases line up with TRBD1. This CDR3 region has 15 residues. Germline V lookup: CDR1 SGHNT, CDR2 YYREEE (reference sequence). The J segment lost 4 bases and the V segment lost 4 bases, leaving 10 bases of the junction unmatched. CDR3 in amino acids: CASSLSTGAGYGYTF. CDR3 DNA: TGTGCCAGCAGCCTTAGTACAGGGGCTGGCTATGGCTACACCTTC. Supplemented by reference TRBV5-4 and TRBJ1-2, the full variable domain reads ETGVTQSPTHLIKTRGQQVTLRCSSQSGHNTVSWYQQALGQGPQFIFQYYREEENGRGNFPPRFSGLQFPNYSSELNVNALELDDSALYLCASSLSTGAGYGYTFGSGTRLTVV.

With regard to this clone: Within the sample, other DNA sequences also encode this same CDR3. The J gene is TRBJ2-1, the V gene TRBV5-1, with D possibly matching TRBD2 (5 bases). Trimming stripped 0 bases from V and 0 bases from J, with 7 bases between. The CDR3 has 15 residues. In germline, CDR1 is SGHRS, CDR2 YFSETQ. For the CDR3, the DNA is TGCGCCAGCAGCTTGGATGGGAGCTCCTACAATGAGCAGTTCTTC. Protein: CASSLDGSSYNEQFF.

As regards this clone: One junction end disagrees with the germline gene, perhaps due to a read error. The chain links TRBV18 to TRBJ2-7, with TRBD2 matching over 8 bases. There are 13 residues in the CDR3. CDR1 and CDR2 (germline): KGHSH, LQKENI. CDR3 DNA sequence: TGTGCCAGCTCACCAGTGGAGCGGGGGACCCCAAACTTC. Amino acids: CASSPVERGTPNF.

The genes are TRBV4-2 and TRBJ2-3; 8 positions match TRBD2. Trimming cost V 0 bases and J 5 bases; bases outside gene matches: 7. Germline V gene sequence: CDR1 LGHNA, CDR2 YNFKEQ. The CDR3 loop spans 16 amino acids. In DNA form, the CDR3 reads TGTGCCAGCAGCCAAGATCCAGGACTAGCAATAGATACGCAGTATTTT. Protein product: CASSQDPGLAIDTQYF.

The chain recombines TRBV30 with TRBJ1-2; TRBD1 matches 9 bases. Trimming removed 0 bases from V and 7 bases from J; junction bases left unmatched: 12. Germline V gene lookup returns CDR1 GTSNPN and CDR2 SVGIG (reference sequence). The length of the CDR3 is 16 residues. This chain's CDR3 is CAWSVPLGTGIRGYTF. The DNA for the CDR3 is TGTGCCTGGAGTGTCCCTCTCGGGACAGGGATCCGTGGCTACACCTTC.

The table lists this clone with a few counts. This rearrangement joins TRBV6-1 to TRBJ1-6; no clear D gene. The ends were cut back, 3 bases at V and 7 bases at J, with 10 bases in the middle. The CDR3 is made up of 14 amino acids. Germline CDR1 MNHNS, CDR2 SASEGT. CDR3 in amino acids: CASSEVMRNSPLHF. The CDR3 DNA reads TGTGCCAGCAGTGAGGTGATGAGGAATTCACCCCTCCACTTT.

The chain uses TRBV28 and TRBJ2-1; 11 bases agree with TRBD2. CDR3 size: 12 residues. Per germline, CDR1 MDHEN and CDR2 SYDVKM. V shed 6 bases, J shed 13 bases, and the junction held 5 bases outside the gene matches. For the CDR3, the DNA is TGTGCCAGCAGCCTGACTAGCGGGGCCCAGTTCTTC. It is translated as CASSLTSGAQFF.

The rearrangement uses TRBV19 and TRBJ2-2; 9 bases fit TRBD1. This CDR3 has 14 residues. The trim removed 6 bases at V and 1 base at J, leaving 0 bases unmatched. CDR1 and CDR2 (germline): LNHDA, SQIVND (reference sequence). The CDR3 is CASRGQGNTGELFF. The CDR3 coding sequence is TGTGCCAGTAGGGGACAGGGGAACACCGGGGAGCTGTTTTTT.

The rearrangement links TRBV6-1 to TRBJ1-2; 12 nucleotides align to TRBD1. V dropped 2 bases and J dropped 6; count of bases not matched to a gene: 7. This CDR3 is 16 amino acids long. Germline values: CDR1 MNHNS, CDR2 SASEGT. The CDR3 loop reads CASSEYRGTGGDGYTF. The DNA of the CDR3 is TGTGCCAGCAGTGAATACCGCGGGACAGGGGGCGATGGCTACACCTTC.

This sequence joins TRBV7-9 and TRBJ1-5; 7 bases map to TRBD1. Germline assignment: CDR1 SEHNR and CDR2 FQNEAQ (reference sequence). Trimming removed 5 bases from V and 7 bases from J; junction bases left unmatched: 8. CDR3 length: 14 amino acids. CDR3 sequence reads: CASSLGQVEQPQHF. The CDR3 nucleotides read TGTGCCAGCAGCCTCGGACAGGTTGAGCAGCCCCAGCATTTT.